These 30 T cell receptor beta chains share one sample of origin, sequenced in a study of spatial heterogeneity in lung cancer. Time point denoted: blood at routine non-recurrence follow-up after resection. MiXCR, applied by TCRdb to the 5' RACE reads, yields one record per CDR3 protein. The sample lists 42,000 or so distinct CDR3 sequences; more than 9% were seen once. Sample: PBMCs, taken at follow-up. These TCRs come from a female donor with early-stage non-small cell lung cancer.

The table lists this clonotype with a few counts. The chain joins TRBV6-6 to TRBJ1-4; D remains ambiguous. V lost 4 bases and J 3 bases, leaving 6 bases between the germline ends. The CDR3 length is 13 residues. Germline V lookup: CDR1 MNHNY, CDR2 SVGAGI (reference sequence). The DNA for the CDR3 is TGTGCCAGCAGTTTTCCATCTAATGAAAAACTGTTTTTT. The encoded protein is CASSFPSNEKLFF.

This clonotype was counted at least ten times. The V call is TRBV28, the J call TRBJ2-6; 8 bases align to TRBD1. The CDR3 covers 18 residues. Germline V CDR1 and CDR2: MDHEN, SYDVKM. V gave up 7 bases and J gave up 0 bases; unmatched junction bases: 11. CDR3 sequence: CASIRRTGSLSGANVLTF. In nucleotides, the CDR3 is TGTGCCAGCATTCGGCGGACAGGGTCCCTCTCTGGGGCCAACGTCCTGACTTTC.

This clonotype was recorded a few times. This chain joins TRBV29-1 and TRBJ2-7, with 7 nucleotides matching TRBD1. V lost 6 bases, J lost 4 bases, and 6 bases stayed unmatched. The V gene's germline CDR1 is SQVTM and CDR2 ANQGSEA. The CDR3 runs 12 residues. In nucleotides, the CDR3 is TGCAGCGTCCGGGACAGTCCTTACGAGCAGTACTTC. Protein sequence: CSVRDSPYEQYF.

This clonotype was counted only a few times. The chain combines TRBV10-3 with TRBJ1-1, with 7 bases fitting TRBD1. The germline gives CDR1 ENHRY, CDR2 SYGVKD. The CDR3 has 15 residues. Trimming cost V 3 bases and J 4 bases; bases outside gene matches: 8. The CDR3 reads CAISDYITGVTEAFF. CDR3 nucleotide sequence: TGTGCCATCAGTGATTACATTACAGGGGTCACTGAAGCTTTCTTT.

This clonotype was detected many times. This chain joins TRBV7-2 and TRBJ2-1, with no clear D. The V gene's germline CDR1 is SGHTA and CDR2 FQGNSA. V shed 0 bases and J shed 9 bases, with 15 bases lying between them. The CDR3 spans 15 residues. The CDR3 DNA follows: TGTGCCAGCAGCTTAGCGTCCCTCCTGGTCCCTGAGCAGTTCTTC. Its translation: CASSLASLLVPEQFF.

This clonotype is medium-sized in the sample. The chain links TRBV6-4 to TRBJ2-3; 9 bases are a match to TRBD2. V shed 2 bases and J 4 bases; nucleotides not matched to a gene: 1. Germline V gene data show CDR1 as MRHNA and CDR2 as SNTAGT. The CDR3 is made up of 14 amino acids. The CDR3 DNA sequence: TGTGCCAGCAGTGACGCGGGGGGGCCAGATACGCAGTATTTT. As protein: CASSDAGGPDTQYF.

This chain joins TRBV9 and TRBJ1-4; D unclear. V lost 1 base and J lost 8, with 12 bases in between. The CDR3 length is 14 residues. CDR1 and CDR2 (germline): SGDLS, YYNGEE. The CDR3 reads CASSVSEGGEKLFF. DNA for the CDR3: TGTGCCAGCAGCGTATCAGAGGGAGGGGAAAAACTGTTTTTT.

DNA of the CDR3: TGTGCCAGCAGCATGACAGTGACCTACGAGCAGTACTTC. Protein product: CASSMTVTYEQYF. The chain uses TRBV27 and TRBJ2-7; tentative D call: TRBD1 (5 bases). This CDR3 has 13 residues. Germline values: CDR1 MNHEY, CDR2 SMNVEV (reference sequence). V gave up 6 bases and J gave up 2 bases, with 11 bases separating them.

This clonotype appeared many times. The CDR3, as DNA: TGTGCCAGCAGCTTTTTCACAGATACGCAGTATTTT. This encodes CASSFFTDTQYF. The gene calls are TRBV5-6 and TRBJ2-3, with unresolved D. CDR1 is SGHDT and CDR2 is YYEEEE in the germline V gene. This CDR3 has 12 amino acids. The germline V and J ends were trimmed by 2 bases and 2 bases, with 3 bases remaining between them.

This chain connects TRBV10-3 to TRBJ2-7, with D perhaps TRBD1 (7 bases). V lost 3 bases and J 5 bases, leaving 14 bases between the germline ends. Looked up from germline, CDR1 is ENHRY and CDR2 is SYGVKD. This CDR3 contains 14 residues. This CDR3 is CAISDRQGGNEQYF. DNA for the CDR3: TGTGCCATCAGTGATAGGCAGGGGGGCAACGAGCAGTACTTC.

The CDR3 loop reads CASSLARDEQYF. CDR3 sequence (DNA): TGTGCCAGCAGTTTGGCTAGGGACGAGCAGTACTTC. This chain connects TRBV28 to TRBJ2-7, with D unresolved. Germline V gene sequence: CDR1 MDHEN, CDR2 SYDVKM. The CDR3 is 12 residues long. V was trimmed by 3 bases and J by 5 bases, leaving 8 bases between them.

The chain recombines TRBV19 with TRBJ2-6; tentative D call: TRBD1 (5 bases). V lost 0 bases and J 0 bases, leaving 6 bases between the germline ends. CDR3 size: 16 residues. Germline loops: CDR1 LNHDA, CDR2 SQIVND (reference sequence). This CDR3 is CASSIDQGSGANVLTF. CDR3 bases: TGTGCCAGTAGTATAGATCAGGGCTCTGGGGCCAACGTCCTGACTTTC.

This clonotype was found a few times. The CDR3 sequence is CASTTQGAYEQYF. The CDR3, as DNA: TGCGCCAGCACCACCCAGGGCGCCTACGAGCAGTACTTC. The V gene is TRBV5-1, the J gene TRBJ2-7; D possibly corresponds to TRBD1 (5 bases). The CDR3 contains 13 residues. Germline V gives CDR1 SGHRS, CDR2 YFSETQ. Trimming took off 6 bases at V and 2 bases at J, with 12 bases between the two ends.

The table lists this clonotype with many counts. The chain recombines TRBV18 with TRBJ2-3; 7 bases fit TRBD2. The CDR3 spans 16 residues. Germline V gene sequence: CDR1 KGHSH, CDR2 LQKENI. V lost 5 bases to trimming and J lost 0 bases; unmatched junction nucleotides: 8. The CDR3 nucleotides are TGTGCCAGCTCAGAGTGGGGGACTACTAGCACAGATACGCAGTATTTT. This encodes CASSEWGTTSTDTQYF.

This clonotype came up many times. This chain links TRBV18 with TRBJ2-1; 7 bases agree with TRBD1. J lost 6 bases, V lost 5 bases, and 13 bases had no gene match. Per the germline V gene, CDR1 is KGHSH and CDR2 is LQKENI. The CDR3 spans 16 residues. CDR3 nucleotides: TGTGCCAGCTCAATTTACAGGGGTCTCCGGGGCAATGAGCAGTTCTTC. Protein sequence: CASSIYRGLRGNEQFF.

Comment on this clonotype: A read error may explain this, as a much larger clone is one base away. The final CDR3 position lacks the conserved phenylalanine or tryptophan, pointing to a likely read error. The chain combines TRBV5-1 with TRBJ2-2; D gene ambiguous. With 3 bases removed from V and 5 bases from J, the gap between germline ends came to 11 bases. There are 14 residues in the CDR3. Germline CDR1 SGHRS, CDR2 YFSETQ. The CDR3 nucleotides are TGCGCCAGCAGCTCACCTGAACGGACCGGGGAGCTGTTTTCT. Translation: CASSSPERTGELFS.

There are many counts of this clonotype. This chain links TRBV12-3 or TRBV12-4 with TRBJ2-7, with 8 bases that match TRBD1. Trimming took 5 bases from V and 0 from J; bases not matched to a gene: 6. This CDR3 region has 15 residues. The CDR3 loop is CASSPGTGVSYEQYF. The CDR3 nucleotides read TGTGCCAGCAGTCCCGGGACAGGAGTCTCCTACGAGCAGTACTTC.

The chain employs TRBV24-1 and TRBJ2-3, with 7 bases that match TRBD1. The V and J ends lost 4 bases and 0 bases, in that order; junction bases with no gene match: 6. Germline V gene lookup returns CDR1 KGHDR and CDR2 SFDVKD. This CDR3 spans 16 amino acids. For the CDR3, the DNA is TGTGCCACCAGTGAAGAGACAGGGTCTAGCACAGATACGCAGTATTTT. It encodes CATSEETGSSTDTQYF.

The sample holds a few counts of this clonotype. This CDR3 is CASSVGWGTGELFF. In DNA, the CDR3 is TGTGCCAGCAGCGTAGGATGGGGGACCGGGGAGCTGTTTTTT. The chain joins TRBV9 to TRBJ2-2; D might be TRBD1 or TRBD2, each matching 5 bases. CDR3 length: 14 residues. Trimming stripped 0 bases from V and 5 bases from J, with 8 bases between. Germline CDR1 and CDR2: SGDLS and YYNGEE.

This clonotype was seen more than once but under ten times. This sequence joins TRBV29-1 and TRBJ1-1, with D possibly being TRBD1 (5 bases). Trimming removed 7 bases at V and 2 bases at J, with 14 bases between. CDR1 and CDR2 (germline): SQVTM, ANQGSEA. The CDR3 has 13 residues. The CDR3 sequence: CSAAATDNTEAFF. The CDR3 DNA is TGCAGCGCTGCTGCGACAGATAACACTGAAGCTTTCTTT.

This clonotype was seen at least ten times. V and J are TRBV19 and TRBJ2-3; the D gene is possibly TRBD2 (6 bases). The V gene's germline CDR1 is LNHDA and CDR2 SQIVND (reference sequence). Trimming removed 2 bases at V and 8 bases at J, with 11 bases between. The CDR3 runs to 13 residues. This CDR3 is CASSITSTGTQYF. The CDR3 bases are TGTGCCAGTAGTATAACTAGCACTGGTACGCAGTATTTT.

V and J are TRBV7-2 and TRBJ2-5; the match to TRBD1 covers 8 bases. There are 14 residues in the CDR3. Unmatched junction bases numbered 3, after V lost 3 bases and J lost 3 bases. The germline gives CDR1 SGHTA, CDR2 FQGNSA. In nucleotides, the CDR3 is TGTGCCAGCAGCTTCCAGGGGGCGGAAGAGACCCAGTACTTC. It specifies CASSFQGAEETQYF.

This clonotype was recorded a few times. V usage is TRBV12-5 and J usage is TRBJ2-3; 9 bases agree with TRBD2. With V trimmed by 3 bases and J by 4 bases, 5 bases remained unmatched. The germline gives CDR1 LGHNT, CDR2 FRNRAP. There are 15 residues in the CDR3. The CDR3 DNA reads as TGTGCTAGTGGTTTTGGGACTAGCCTCCCAGATACGCAGTATTTT. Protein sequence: CASGFGTSLPDTQYF.

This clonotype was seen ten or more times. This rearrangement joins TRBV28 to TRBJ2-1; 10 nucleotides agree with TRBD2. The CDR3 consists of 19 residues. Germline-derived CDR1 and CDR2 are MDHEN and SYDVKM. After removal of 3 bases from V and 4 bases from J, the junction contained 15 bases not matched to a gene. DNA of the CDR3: TGTGCCAGCAGTTTCAGTGCGAGCGGGGGGGTCCTTTTGTACAATGAGCAGTTCTTC. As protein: CASSFSASGGVLLYNEQFF.

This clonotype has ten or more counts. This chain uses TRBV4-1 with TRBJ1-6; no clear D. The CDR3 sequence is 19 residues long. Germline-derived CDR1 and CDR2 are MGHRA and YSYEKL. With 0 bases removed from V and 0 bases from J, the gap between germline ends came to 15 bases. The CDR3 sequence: CASSQDRKARGSYNSPLHF. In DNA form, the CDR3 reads TGCGCCAGCAGCCAAGATAGGAAGGCGAGAGGCTCCTATAATTCACCCCTCCACTTT.

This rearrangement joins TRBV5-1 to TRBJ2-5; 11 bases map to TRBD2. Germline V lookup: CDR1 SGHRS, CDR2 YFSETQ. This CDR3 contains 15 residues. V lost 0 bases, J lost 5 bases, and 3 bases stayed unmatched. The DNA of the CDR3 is TGCGCCAGCAGCTTGGGACTAGCGGGGAGGGAGACCCAGTACTTC. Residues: CASSLGLAGRETQYF. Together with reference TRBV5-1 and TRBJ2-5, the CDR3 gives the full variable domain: KAGVTQTPRYLIKTRGQQVTLSCSPISGHRSVSWYQQTPGQGLQFLFEYFSETQRNKGNFPGRFSGRQFSNSRSEMNVSTLELGDSALYLCASSLGLAGRETQYFGPGTRLLVL.

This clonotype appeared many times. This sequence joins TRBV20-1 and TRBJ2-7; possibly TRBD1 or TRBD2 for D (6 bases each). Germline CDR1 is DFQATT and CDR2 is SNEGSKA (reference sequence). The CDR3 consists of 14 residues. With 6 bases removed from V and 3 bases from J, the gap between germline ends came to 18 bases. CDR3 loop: CSATHRDGGYEQYF. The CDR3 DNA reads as TGCAGTGCAACCCACAGGGACGGGGGCTACGAGCAGTACTTC.

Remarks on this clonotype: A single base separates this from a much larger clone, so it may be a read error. The CDR3 reads CASSQVGPGQGSEQYF. CDR3 coding DNA: TGTGCCAGCAGCCAAGTTGGCCCGGGACAGGGTAGCGAGCAGTACTTC. V gene TRBV14 combines with J gene TRBJ2-7, with 9 bases identical to TRBD1. Unmatched junction bases numbered 10, after V lost 1 base and J lost 6 bases. The germline V gene encodes CDR1 SGHDN and CDR2 FVKESK. CDR3 length: 16 amino acids.

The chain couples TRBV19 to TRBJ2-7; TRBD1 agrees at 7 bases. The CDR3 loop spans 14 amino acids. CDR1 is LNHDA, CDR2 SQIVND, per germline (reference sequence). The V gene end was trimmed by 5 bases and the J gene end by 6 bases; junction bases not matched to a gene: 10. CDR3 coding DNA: TGTGCCAGTAGTCGCCCGGGACAGTCAGGCGAGCAGTACTTC. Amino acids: CASSRPGQSGEQYF.

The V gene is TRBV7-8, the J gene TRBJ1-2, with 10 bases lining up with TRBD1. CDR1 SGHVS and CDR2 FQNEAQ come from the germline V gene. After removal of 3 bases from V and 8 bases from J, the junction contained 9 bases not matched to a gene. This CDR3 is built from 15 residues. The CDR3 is CASSLGQGPAWGYTF. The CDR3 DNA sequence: TGTGCCAGCAGCTTGGGACAGGGGCCTGCCTGGGGCTACACCTTC.